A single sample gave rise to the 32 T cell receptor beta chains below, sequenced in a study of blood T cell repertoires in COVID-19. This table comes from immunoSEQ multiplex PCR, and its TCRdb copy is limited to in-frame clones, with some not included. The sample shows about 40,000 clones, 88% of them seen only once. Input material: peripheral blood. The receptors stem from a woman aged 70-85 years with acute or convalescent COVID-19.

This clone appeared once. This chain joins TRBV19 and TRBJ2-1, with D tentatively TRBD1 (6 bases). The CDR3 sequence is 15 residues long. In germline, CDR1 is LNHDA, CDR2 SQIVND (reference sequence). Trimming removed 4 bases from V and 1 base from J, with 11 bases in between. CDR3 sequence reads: CASSKRTASYNEQFF. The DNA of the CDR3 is TGTGCCAGTAGTAAGCGGACAGCTTCCTACAATGAGCAGTTCTTC.

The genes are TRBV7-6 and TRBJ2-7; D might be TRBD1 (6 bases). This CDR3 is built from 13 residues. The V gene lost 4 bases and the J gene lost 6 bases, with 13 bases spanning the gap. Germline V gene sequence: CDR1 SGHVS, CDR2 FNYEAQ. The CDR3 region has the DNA TGTGCCAGCAGCTCCCTCAGGGGTTCCGAGCAGTACGTC. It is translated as CASSSLRGSEQYV.

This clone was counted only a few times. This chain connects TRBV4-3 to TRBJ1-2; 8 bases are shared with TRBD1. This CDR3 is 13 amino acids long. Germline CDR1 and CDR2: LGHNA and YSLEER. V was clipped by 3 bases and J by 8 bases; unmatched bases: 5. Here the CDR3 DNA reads TGCGCCAGCAGCCAGACAGGGGCGTACGGCTACACCTTC. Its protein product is CASSQTGAYGYTF.

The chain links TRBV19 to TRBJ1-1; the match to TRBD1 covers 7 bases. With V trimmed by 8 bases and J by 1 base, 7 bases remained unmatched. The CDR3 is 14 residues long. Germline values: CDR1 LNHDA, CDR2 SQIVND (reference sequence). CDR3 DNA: TGTGCCAGTTGCCGGGACAGAGGGAACACTGAAGCTTTCTTT. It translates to CASCRDRGNTEAFF.

The CDR3 DNA reads as TGTGCCAGTAGTATAGATCCGGGACTAGCGGGGGAGACCCAGTACTTC. Encoded protein: CASSIDPGLAGETQYF. This chain joins TRBV19 and TRBJ2-5; 13 nucleotides align to TRBD2. The V and J ends lost 0 bases and 5 bases, in that order; junction bases with no gene match: 3. CDR3 length equals 16 residues. CDR1 and CDR2 (germline): LNHDA, SQIVND (reference sequence).

The DNA of the CDR3 is TGTGCCAGCAGTTCTTCAATCGGTAAGAACACTGAAGCTTTCTTT. Its protein product is CASSSSIGKNTEAFF. The genes are TRBV28 and TRBJ1-1; D gene uncertain. Trimming left V 4 bases short and J 1 base short, with 13 bases between. Germline assignment: CDR1 MDHEN and CDR2 SYDVKM. This CDR3 is built from 15 residues.

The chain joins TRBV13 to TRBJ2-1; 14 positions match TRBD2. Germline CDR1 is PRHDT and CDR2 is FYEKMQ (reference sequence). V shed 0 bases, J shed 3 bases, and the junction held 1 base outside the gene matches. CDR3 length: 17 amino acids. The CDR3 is CASSLGTSGRDYNEQFF. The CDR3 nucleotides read TGTGCCAGCAGCTTAGGGACTAGCGGGAGGGACTACAATGAGCAGTTCTTC.

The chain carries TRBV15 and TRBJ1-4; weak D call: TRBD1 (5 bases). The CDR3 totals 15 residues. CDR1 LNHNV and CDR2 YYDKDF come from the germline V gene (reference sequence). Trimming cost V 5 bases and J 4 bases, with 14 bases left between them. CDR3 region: CATSPRANNNEKLFF. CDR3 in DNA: TGTGCCACCAGCCCCAGGGCAAACAATAATGAAAAACTGTTTTTT. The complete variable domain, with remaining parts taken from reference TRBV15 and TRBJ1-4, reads DAMVIQNPRYQVTQFGKPVTLSCSQTLNHNVMYWYQQKSSQAPKLLFHYYDKDFNNEADTPDNFQSRRPNTSFCFLDIRSPGLGDTAMYLCATSPRANNNEKLFFGSGTQLSVL.

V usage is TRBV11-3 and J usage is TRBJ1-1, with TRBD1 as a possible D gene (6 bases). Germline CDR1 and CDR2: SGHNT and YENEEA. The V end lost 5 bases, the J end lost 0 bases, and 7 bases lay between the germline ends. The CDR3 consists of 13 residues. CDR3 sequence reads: CASSQGLNTEAFF. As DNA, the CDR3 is TGTGCCAGCAGCCAGGGGTTGAACACTGAAGCTTTCTTT.

DNA of the CDR3: TGTGCCAGCAGGCGGACAGGGGCCAATCAGCCCCAGCATTTT. Protein: CASRRTGANQPQHF. The chain is built from TRBV6-5 and TRBJ1-5; 9 bases agree with TRBD1. The CDR3 has 14 amino acids. The germline V gene has CDR1 MNHEY and CDR2 SVGAGI. J lost 3 bases, V lost 6 bases, and 3 bases had no gene match.

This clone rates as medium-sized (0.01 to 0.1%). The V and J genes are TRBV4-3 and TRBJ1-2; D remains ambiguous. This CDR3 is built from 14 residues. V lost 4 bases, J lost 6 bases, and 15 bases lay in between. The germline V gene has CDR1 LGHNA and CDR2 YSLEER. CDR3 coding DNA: TGCGCCAGCAGCCTCAATCCCGGGTCTAATGGCTACACCTTC. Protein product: CASSLNPGSNGYTF.

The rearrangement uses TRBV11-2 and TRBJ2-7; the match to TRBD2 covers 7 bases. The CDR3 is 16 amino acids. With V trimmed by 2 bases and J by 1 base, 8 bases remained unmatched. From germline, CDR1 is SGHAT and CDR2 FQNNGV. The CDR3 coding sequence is TGTGCCAGCAGCTTAAGTCCGGGGGGACTATCCTACGAGCAGTACGTC. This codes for CASSLSPGGLSYEQYV.

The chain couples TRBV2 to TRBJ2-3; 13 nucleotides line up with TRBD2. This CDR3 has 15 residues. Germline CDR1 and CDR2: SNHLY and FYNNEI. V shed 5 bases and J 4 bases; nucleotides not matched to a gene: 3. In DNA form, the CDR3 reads TGTGCCAGCAGTTTCGGACTAGCGGGGGCAGATACGCAGTATTTT. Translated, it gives CASSFGLAGADTQYF.

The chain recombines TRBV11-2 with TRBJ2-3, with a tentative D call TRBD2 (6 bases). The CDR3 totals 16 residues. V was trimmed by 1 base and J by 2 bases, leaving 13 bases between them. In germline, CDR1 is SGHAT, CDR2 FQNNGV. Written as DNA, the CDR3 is TGTGCCAGCAGCTTAGTGGGAGGCAACCCCACAGATACGCAGTATTTT. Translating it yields CASSLVGGNPTDTQYF.

This CDR3 is CASSYGRATSYNEQFF. DNA for the CDR3: TGTGCCAGCAGTTACGGGCGGGCCACCTCCTACAATGAGCAGTTCTTC. The V gene is TRBV6-2 or TRBV6-3, the J gene TRBJ2-1, with D possibly TRBD2 on 5 matching bases. The V and J ends lost 2 bases and 0 bases respectively, with 11 bases between them. CDR1 and CDR2 (germline): MNHEY, SVGEGT. The CDR3 is 16 residues long.

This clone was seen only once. CDR3 loop: CASLGTGENIQYF. For the CDR3, the DNA is TGCGCCAGCCTTGGGACAGGCGAAAACATTCAGTACTTC. The chain carries TRBV5-1 and TRBJ2-4; 8 bases fit TRBD1. V shed 7 bases, J shed 5 bases, and the junction held 5 bases outside the gene matches. The CDR3 has 13 amino acids. Looked up from germline, CDR1 is SGHRS and CDR2 is YFSETQ.

CDR3 region: CASVRAPGNQPQHF. The CDR3 nucleotides are TGTGCCAGCGTCCGGGCCCCAGGGAATCAGCCCCAGCATTTT. The rearrangement links TRBV7-8 to TRBJ1-5; maybe TRBD1 (5 bases). From germline, CDR1 is SGHVS and CDR2 FQNEAQ. Trimming shortened V by 8 bases and J by 4 bases, and 15 bases separated the two germline ends. The CDR3 loop spans 14 amino acids.

CDR3 DNA sequence: TGTGCCAGCCAAGGGGGGGTGAACACTGAAGCTTTCTTT. Translation: CASQGGVNTEAFF. The chain carries TRBV2 and TRBJ1-1, with D tentatively TRBD1 (6 bases). The V end was cut by 8 bases, the J end by 0 bases, with 10 bases between. Germline CDR1 and CDR2: SNHLY and FYNNEI. The CDR3 runs to 13 residues.

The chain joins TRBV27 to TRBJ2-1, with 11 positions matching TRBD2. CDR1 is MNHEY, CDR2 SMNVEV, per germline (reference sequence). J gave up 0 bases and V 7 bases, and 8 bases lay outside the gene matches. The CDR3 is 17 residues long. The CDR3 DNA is TGTGCCAGCACTAGTAGCGGGGGGGCGAGCTCCTACAATGAGCAGTTCTTC. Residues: CASTSSGGASSYNEQFF.

The CDR3 nucleotides read TGTGCCAGCAGCTTAGCGGGGAGCACAGATACGCAGTATTTT. This translates into CASSLAGSTDTQYF. The J gene is TRBJ2-3, the V gene TRBV5-8; 7 bases are shared with TRBD2. The CDR3 has 14 amino acids. The germline V gene encodes CDR1 SGHTS and CDR2 YDEGEE. Unmatched junction bases numbered 0, after V lost 2 bases and J lost 0 bases.

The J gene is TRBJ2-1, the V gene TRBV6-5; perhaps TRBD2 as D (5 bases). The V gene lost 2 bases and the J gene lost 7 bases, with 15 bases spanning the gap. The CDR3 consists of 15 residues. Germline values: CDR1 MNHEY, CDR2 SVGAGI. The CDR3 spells CASSYEARRLNEQFF. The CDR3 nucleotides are TGTGCCAGCAGTTACGAGGCGCGGAGGCTGAATGAGCAGTTCTTC.

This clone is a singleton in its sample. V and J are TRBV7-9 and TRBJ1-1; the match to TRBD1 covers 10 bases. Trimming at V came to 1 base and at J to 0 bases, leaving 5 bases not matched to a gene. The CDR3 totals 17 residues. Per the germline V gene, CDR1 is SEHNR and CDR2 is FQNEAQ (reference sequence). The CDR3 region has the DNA TGTGCCAGCAGCTTAGATGGGGGGACAGGGGTGAACACTGAAGCTTTCTTT. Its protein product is CASSLDGGTGVNTEAFF.

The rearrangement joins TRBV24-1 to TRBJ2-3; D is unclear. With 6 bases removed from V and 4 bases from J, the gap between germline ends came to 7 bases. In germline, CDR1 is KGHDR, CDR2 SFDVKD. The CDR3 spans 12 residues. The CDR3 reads CATSRSSDTQYF. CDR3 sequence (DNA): TGTGCCACCAGTCGTAGTTCAGATACGCAGTATTTT.

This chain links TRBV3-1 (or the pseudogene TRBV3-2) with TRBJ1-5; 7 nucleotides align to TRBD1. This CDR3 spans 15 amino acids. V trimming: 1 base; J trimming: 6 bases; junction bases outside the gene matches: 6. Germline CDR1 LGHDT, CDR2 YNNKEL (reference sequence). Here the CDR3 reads CASSQAGGRTQPQHF. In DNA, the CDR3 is TGTGCCAGCAGCCAAGCAGGGGGGCGAACTCAGCCCCAGCATTTT.

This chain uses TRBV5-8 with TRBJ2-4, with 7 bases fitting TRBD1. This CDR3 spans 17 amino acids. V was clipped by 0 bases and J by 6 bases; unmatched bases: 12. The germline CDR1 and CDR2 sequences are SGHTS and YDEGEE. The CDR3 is CASSLGGGLIEGNIQYF. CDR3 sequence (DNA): TGTGCCAGCAGCTTGGGAGGGGGCCTTATCGAGGGAAACATTCAGTACTTC.

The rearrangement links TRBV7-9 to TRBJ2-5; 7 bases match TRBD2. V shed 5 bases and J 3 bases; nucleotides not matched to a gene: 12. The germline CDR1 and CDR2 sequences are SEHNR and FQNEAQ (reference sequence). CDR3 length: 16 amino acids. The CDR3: CASSPTLISGKETQYF. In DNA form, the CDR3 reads TGTGCCAGCAGCCCAACGTTGATAAGCGGGAAAGAGACCCAGTACTTC. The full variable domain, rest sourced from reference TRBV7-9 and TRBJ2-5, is DTGVSQNPRHKITKRGQNVTFRCDPISEHNRLYWYRQTLGQGPEFLTYFQNEAQLEKSRLLSDRFSAERPKGSFSTLEIQRTEQGDSAMYLCASSPTLISGKETQYFGPGTRLLVL.

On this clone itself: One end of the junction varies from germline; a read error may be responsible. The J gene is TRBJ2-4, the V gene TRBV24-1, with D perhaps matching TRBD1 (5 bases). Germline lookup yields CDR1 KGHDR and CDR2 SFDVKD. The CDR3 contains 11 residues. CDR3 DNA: TGTGCCATCAGTCAAGGGGACATTCAGTACTTC. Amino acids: CAISQGDIQYF.

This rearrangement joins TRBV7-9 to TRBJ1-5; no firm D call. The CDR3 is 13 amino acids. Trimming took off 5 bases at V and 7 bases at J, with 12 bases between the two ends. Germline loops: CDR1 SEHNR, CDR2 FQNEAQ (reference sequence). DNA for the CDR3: TGTGCCAGCAGCGCTGAGCATTGGCAGCCCCAGCATTTT. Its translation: CASSAEHWQPQHF.

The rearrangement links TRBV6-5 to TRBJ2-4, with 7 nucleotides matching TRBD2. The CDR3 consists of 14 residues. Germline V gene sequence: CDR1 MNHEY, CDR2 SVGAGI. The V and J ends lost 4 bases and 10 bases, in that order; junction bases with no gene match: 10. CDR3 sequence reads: CASSSTSQRGIQYF. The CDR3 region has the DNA TGTGCCAGCAGTTCGACTAGCCAGAGAGGGATTCAGTACTTC.

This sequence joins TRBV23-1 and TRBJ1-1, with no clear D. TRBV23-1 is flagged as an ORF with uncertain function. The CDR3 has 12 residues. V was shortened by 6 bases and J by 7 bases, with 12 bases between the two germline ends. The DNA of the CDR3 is TGCGCCAGCAGCCCGAACCGGGATGAAGCTTTCTTT. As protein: CASSPNRDEAFF.

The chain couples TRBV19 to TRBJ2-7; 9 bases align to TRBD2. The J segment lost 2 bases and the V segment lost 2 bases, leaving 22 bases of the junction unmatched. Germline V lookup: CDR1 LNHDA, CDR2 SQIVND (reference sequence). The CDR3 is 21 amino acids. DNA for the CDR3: TGTGCCAGTAGTATAAAGGGCCGAGGGACTAGCTCTACCGAGGACACCTACGAGCAGTACGTC. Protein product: CASSIKGRGTSSTEDTYEQYV.

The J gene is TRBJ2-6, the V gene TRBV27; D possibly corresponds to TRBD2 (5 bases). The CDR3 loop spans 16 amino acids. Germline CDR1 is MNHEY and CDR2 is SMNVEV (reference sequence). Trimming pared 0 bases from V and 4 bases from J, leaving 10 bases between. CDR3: CASSLSQPGGANVLTF. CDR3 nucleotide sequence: TGTGCCAGCAGTTTATCGCAGCCGGGGGGGGCCAACGTCCTGACTTTC. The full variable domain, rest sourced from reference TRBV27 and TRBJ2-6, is EAQVTQNPRYLITVTGKKLTVTCSQNMNHEYMSWYRQDPGLGLRQIYYSMNVEVTDKGDVPEGYKVSRKEKRNFPLILESPSPNQTSLYFCASSLSQPGGANVLTFGAGSRLTVL.